This entry concerns a single TCR beta chain. Its matching antigen is unknown. An end of the junction differs from the germline gene, which may be a read error. The record originates from a study of post-analysis software for immune sequencing data. CDR1 is MNHEY, CDR2 SVGEGT, per germline. This CDR3 region has 15 residues. Study conclusions and caveats: Five or six TRBV segments, TRBV5-6, TRBV5-1 and TRBV20-1 among them, were found more frequent in patients than controls.

Unique molecular identifiers had been added to the TCR beta cDNA libraries. TCRdb re-called the PCR reads through MiXCR, storing one row per CDR3 protein. The sample consists of 750,000 to 950,000 distinct CDR3 sequences, approximately 57% of them appearing once. Sample: blood. The gene calls are TRBV6-2 or TRBV6-3 and TRBJ2-6; D unclear. This clonotype originated in a girl aged 10 to 17 with multiple sclerosis. The CDR3 DNA reads as TGTGCCAGCAGTCCACAGCACTCTGGGACCAACGTCCTGACTTTC. This sequence encodes CASSPQHSGTNVLTF.